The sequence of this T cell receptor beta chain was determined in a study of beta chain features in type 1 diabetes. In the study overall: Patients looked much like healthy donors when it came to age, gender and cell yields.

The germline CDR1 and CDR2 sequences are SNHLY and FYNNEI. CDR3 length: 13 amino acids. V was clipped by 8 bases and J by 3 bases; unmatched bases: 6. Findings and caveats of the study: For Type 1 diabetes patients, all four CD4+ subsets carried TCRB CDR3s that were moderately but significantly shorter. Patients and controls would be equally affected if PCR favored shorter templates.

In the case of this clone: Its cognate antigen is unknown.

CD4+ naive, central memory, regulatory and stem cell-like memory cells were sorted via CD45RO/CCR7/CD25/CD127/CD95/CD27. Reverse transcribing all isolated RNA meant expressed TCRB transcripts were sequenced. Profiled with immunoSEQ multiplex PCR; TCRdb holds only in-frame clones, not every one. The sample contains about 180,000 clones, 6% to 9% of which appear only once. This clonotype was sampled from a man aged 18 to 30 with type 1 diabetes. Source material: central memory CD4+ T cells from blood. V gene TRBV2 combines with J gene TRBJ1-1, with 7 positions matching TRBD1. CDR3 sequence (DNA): TGTGCCAGCTCTACAGACAGGGACACTGAAGCTTTCTTT. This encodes CASSTDRDTEAFF.